These T cell receptor beta chains were read from a single sample in a study of blood T cell repertoires in COVID-19. Profiling relied on immunoSEQ multiplex PCR, and the TCRdb table lists in-frame clones only, not all of them. The sample lists approximately 160,000 clones; roughly 90% were seen once. The sample comprised peripheral blood. The receptors shown here come from a middle-aged man with acute or convalescent COVID-19. The CDR3 runs from the conserved cysteine through the conserved F or W. D genes are given only for firm matches. A row's size may be missing; if present it is once, few, many or a size class.

V gene,clone size,J gene,D gene,CDR3 protein,CDR3 DNA
TRBV29-1,.,TRBJ1-4,TRBD1,CSVVAGGGEKLFF,TGCAGCGTCGTAGCAGGGGGCGGTGAAAAACTGTTTTTT
TRBV19,once,TRBJ1-2,.,CASSMISPVTYGYTF,TGTGCCAGTAGTATGATCTCGCCAGTTACCTATGGCTACACCTTC
TRBV15,.,TRBJ1-5,.,CATSRDRNPNQPQHF,TGTGCCACCAGCAGAGATCGTAATCCCAATCAGCCCCAGCATTTT
TRBV7-3,.,TRBJ2-3,TRBD2,CASSQRLAGLDTQYF,TGTGCCAGCAGCCAAAGACTAGCGGGGTTAGATACGCAGTATTTT
TRBV18,.,TRBJ1-1,.,CASSPGQSNTEAFF,TGTGCCAGCTCACCAGGACAATCGAACACTGAAGCTTTCTTT
TRBV6-5,.,TRBJ1-4,TRBD1,CASRDSPEKLFF,TGTGCCAGCCGGGACAGCCCTGAAAAACTGTTTTTT
TRBV24-1,.,TRBJ2-1,TRBD2,CATSDPGRGGRNEQFF,TGTGCCACCAGTGATCCCGGACGGGGAGGGCGCAATGAGCAGTTCTTC
TRBV9,.,TRBJ2-3,.,CASSAGISSTDTQYF,TGTGCCAGCAGCGCCGGGATTTCTAGCACAGATACGCAGTATTTT
TRBV28,.,TRBJ2-3,.,CASSLQGPGTDTQYF,TGTGCCAGCAGTTTACAGGGTCCCGGCACAGATACGCAGTATTTT
TRBV10-2,.,TRBJ2-2,.,CASSELSTGELFF,TGCGCCAGCAGTGAGTTGAGTACCGGGGAGCTGTTTTTT
TRBV7-2,once,TRBJ2-7,.,CASTLPVQSYEQYF,TGTGCCAGCACCCTTCCGGTCCAATCCTACGAGCAGTACTTC
TRBV9,.,TRBJ2-3,.,CASSSSLDTQYF,TGTGCCAGCAGCTCCTCCCTGGATACGCAGTATTTT
TRBV19,.,TRBJ2-2,TRBD1,CASSLGTVNTGELFF,TGTGCCAGTAGCCTAGGGACAGTGAACACCGGGGAGCTGTTTTTT
TRBV6-1,.,TRBJ1-5,TRBD1,CASSEALWTGDQPQHF,TGTGCCAGCAGTGAAGCGTTGTGGACAGGGGATCAGCCCCAGCATTTT
TRBV7-8,.,TRBJ2-7,TRBD2,CASSVTSGSSYEQYF,TGTGCCAGCAGCGTAACTAGCGGGAGCTCCTACGAGCAGTACTTC
TRBV9,.,TRBJ1-1,TRBD1,CASSSGQGNTEAFF,TGTGCCAGCAGCTCTGGACAGGGGAACACTGAAGCTTTCTTT
TRBV5-5,.,TRBJ2-1,.,CASSSSGDLNEQFF,TGTGCCAGCAGCTCCTCGGGTGATCTCAATGAGCAGTTCTTC
TRBV6-5,.,TRBJ2-7,TRBD2,CASSSTGLVREQYF,TGTGCCAGCAGTTCGACCGGACTAGTTCGCGAGCAGTACTTC
TRBV29-1,.,TRBJ2-7,.,CSICRPGSYEQYF,TGCAGCATTTGTAGGCCAGGCTCCTACGAGCAGTACTTC
TRBV5-5,.,TRBJ2-7,TRBD2,CASSVAVGGGTTLYEQYF,TGTGCCAGTAGCGTGGCGGTGGGCGGAGGGACTACGCTCTACGAGCAGTACTTC
TRBV19,.,TRBJ1-1,TRBD1,CASSRDRPGGQSNTEAFF,TGTGCCAGTAGTAGGGACAGGCCAGGGGGACAGAGTAACACTGAAGCTTTCTTT
TRBV9,.,TRBJ2-3,.,CASSTPPGTSSTDTQYF,TGTGCCAGCAGCACCCCGCCCGGGACTTCTAGCACAGATACGCAGTATTTT
TRBV5-1,.,TRBJ1-1,.,CASSPGGENTEAFF,TGCGCCAGCAGCCCGGGGGGAGAGAACACTGAAGCTTTCTTT
TRBV5-5,.,TRBJ1-2,TRBD1,CASSNTGTGLTYGYTF,TGTGCCAGCAGCAACACCGGGACAGGGTTGACCTATGGCTACACCTTC
TRBV5-1,.,TRBJ2-1,.,CASSPGGTAYNEQFF,TGCGCCAGCAGCCCCGGCGGGACAGCTTACAATGAGCAGTTCTTC
TRBV19,.,TRBJ2-5,TRBD1,CASSNGQDQETQYF,TGTGCCAGTAGTAATGGACAGGACCAAGAGACCCAGTACTTC
TRBV5-6,.,TRBJ1-3,TRBD1,CASSLVGTAGNTIYF,TGTGCCAGCAGCTTGGTCGGGACAGCCGGAAACACCATATATTTT
TRBV7-3,few,TRBJ2-1,.,CASSLTTQGEQFF,TGTGCCAGCAGCCTGACAACTCAGGGTGAGCAGTTCTTC
TRBV7-2,.,TRBJ2-7,TRBD2,CASSLWGGSHEQYF,TGTGCCAGCAGCTTATGGGGGGGGTCACACGAGCAGTACTTC
TRBV19,.,TRBJ2-7,.,CATARQENYEQYF,TGTGCCACCGCCCGACAGGAGAACTACGAGCAGTACTTC
TRBV7-3,.,TRBJ2-2,.,CASSPVLNTGELFF,TGTGCCAGCAGCCCGGTGTTGAACACCGGGGAGCTGTTTTTT
TRBV10-3,.,TRBJ2-2,TRBD1,CAIRVDRGVSGELFF,TGTGCCATCAGAGTAGACAGGGGGGTATCCGGGGAGCTGTTTTTT
TRBV19,.,TRBJ1-5,TRBD1,CASRLTPGQGDQPQHF,TGTGCCAGTAGGCTTACTCCGGGACAGGGCGATCAGCCCCAGCATTTT
TRBV7-2,.,TRBJ2-5,TRBD1,CASSPGRTGEGETQYF,TGTGCCAGCAGCCCTGGGCGGACAGGGGAAGGAGAGACCCAGTACTTC
TRBV4-3,.,TRBJ1-1,TRBD1,CASSQAGGWETYTEAFF,TGCGCCAGCAGCCAAGCAGGGGGCTGGGAAACGTACACTGAAGCTTTCTTT
TRBV5-1,.,TRBJ2-7,TRBD1,CASSLGQGVSYEQYF,TGCGCCAGCAGCTTGGGACAGGGGGTTTCGTACGAGCAGTACTTC
TRBV24-1,.,TRBJ2-3,.,CATREGGKDTQYF,TGTGCCACCAGAGAGGGGGGGAAAGATACGCAGTATTTT
TRBV12-3/TRBV12-4,.,TRBJ1-2,.,CASSLTLNYGYTF,TGTGCCAGCAGTTTAACTCTGAACTATGGCTACACCTTC
TRBV7-2,.,TRBJ1-5,TRBD1,CASSLQGAPNQPQHF,TGTGCCAGCAGCTTACAGGGGGCCCCGAATCAGCCCCAGCATTTT
TRBV9,.,TRBJ2-2,TRBD1,CASSARDRGLNGELFF,TGTGCCAGCAGCGCCCGGGACAGGGGGTTGAACGGGGAGCTGTTTTTT
TRBV5-4,.,TRBJ1-5,.,CASSGGLEGPQHF,TGTGCCAGCAGCGGGGGACTAGAAGGGCCCCAGCATTTT
TRBV27,.,TRBJ2-3,.,CASSLWEPSSTDTQYF,TGTGCCAGCAGTTTATGGGAGCCATCTAGCACAGATACGCAGTATTTT
TRBV19,.,TRBJ1-5,TRBD1,CASSIGTGGHQPQHF,TGTGCCAGTAGTATTGGAACAGGGGGCCATCAGCCCCAGCATTTT
TRBV20-1,.,TRBJ2-3,.,CSARDKDTQYF,TGCAGTGCTAGAGATAAAGATACGCAGTATTTT
TRBV28,.,TRBJ1-4,.,CASSLGGSFREKLFF,TGTGCCAGCAGTTTGGGAGGGTCCTTTAGGGAAAAACTGTTTTTT
TRBV19,.,TRBJ2-3,TRBD2,CASKDRGGLNGDTQYF,TGTGCCAGTAAAGACCGGGGGGGCCTAAATGGGGATACGCAGTATTTT
TRBV19,.,TRBJ2-7,.,CASSIRQGGSYEQYF,TGTGCCAGTAGTATACGACAGGGAGGCTCCTACGAGCAGTACTTC
TRBV9,.,TRBJ1-6,.,CASSVDGENSPLHF,TGTGCCAGCAGCGTAGATGGAGAGAATTCACCCCTCCACTTT